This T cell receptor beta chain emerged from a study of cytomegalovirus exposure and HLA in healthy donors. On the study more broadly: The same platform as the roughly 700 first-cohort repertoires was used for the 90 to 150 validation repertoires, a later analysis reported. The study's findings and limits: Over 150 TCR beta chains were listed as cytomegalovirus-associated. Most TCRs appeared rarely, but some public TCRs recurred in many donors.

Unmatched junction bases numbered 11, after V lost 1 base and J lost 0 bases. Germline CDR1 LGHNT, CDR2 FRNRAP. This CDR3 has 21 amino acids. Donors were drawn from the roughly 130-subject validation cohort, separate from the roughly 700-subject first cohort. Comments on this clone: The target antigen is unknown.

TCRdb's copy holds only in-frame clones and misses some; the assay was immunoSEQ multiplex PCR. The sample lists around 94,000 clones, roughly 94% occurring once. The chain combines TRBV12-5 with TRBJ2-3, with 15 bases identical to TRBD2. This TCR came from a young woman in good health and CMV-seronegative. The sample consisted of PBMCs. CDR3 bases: TGTGCTAGTGGTTTGGGGCAAGGGACTAGCGGGAGGAGATTTAGCACAGATACGCAGTATTTT. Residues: CASGLGQGTSGRRFSTDTQYF. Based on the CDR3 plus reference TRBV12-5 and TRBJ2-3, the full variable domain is DARVTQTPRHKVTEMGQEVTMRCQPILGHNTVFWYRQTMMQGLELLAYFRNRAPLDDSGMPKDRFSAEMPDATLATLKIQPSEPRDSAVYFCASGLGQGTSGRRFSTDTQYFGPGTRLTVL.